These T cell receptor beta chains were read from a single sample in a study of T-cell reconstitution after alpha-beta-depleted transplantation in children. TCRdb recomputed calls from the PCR reads with MiXCR, one row per CDR3 protein. The repertoire has about 460,000 distinct CDR3 sequences, 10% of them found once; the top ten carry 2%. The source was PBMCs, collected before TCRalphabeta/CD19-depleted stem cell transplant. Source of these receptors: a child younger than 10 with inherited bone marrow failure, due to receive a stem cell transplant. Each CDR3 is given with its conserved first and last residue. D genes are given only for firm matches. The size entry is marked missing in some rows and otherwise reads once, few, many or a size class.

V	J	length	D	size	DNA	CDR3
TRBV29-1	TRBJ2-3	15	TRBD2	many	TGCAGCGTTGAATTGCGGGAGCCGAGCACAGATACGCAGTATTTT	CSVELREPSTDTQYF
TRBV5-1	TRBJ1-1	15	TRBD1	-	TGCGCCAGCAGCTTGGAGGCAGGGGGATGGACTGAAGCTTTCTTT	CASSLEAGGWTEAFF
TRBV5-1	TRBJ2-5	15	TRBD1	many	TGCGCCAGCAGCTTGCTTGGACAGGGTGGGGAGACCCAGTACTTC	CASSLLGQGGETQYF
TRBV7-9	TRBJ1-5	16	-	few	TGTGCCAGCAGCTTATGGTCGGGGACGGATAATCAGCCCCAGCATTTT	CASSLWSGTDNQPQHF
TRBV18	TRBJ1-4	14	-	-	TGTGCCAGCTCAACGACAGGACTTAATGAAAAACTGTTTTTT	CASSTTGLNEKLFF
TRBV7-2	TRBJ1-5	15	-	-	TGTGCCAGCAGCTTAGAGGTCAGGGGCAATCAGCCCCAGCATTTT	CASSLEVRGNQPQHF
TRBV19	TRBJ2-1	15	-	few	TGTGCCAGTAGTCAACTAGATTTGGCAGGCAATGAGCAGTTCTTC	CASSQLDLAGNEQFF
TRBV29-1	TRBJ2-1	13	TRBD1	many	TGCAGCGCAAGGACAGGGTCCTACAATGAGCAGTTCTTC	CSARTGSYNEQFF
TRBV27	TRBJ2-1	14	TRBD2	many	TGTGCCAGCAGATTGAGCGGGAAATACAATGAGCAGTTCTTC	CASRLSGKYNEQFF
TRBV5-1	TRBJ2-6	18	-	many	TGCGCCAGCAGCTTGATCCGGGACGGAGGCTCTGGGGCCAACGTCCTGACTTTC	CASSLIRDGGSGANVLTF
TRBV12-3/TRBV12-4	TRBJ2-3	12	-	many	TGTGCCAGCAGTTCGGGACCAAATACGCAGTATTTT	CASSSGPNTQYF
TRBV28	TRBJ1-1	13	-	many	TGTGCCAGTGAGGGGACGGGTAACACTGAAGCTTTCTTT	CASEGTGNTEAFF
TRBV4-1	TRBJ2-5	17	TRBD1	many	TGCGCCAGCAGCTCGCCCGGACAGGGGGCCCTTCAAGAGACCCAGTACTTC	CASSSPGQGALQETQYF
TRBV20-1	TRBJ1-1	12	-	few	TGCAGTGCAGGACGTCGGGGCACTGAAGCTTTCTTT	CSAGRRGTEAFF
TRBV4-3	TRBJ2-1	13	-	few	TGCGCCAGCAGCCGGGGTCTCGACAATGAGCAGTTCTTC	CASSRGLDNEQFF
TRBV5-6	TRBJ2-1	15	-	few	TGTGCCAGCAGCTTTAGGGACCCTTTCTACAATGAGCAGTTCTTC	CASSFRDPFYNEQFF
TRBV5-1	TRBJ2-6	17	TRBD2	-	TGCGCCAGCAGCTCTAGGACTAGCGCCTCCGGGGCCAACGTCCTGACTTTC	CASSSRTSASGANVLTF
TRBV7-2	TRBJ1-2	15	TRBD1	many	TGTGCCAGCAGCTGGATCCGGGACAGGCCCTATGGCTACACCTTC	CASSWIRDRPYGYTF
TRBV7-9	TRBJ2-7	15	TRBD2	many	TGTGCCAGCAGCGGTACTAGCGGGAGGGGATACGAGCAGTACTTC	CASSGTSGRGYEQYF
TRBV28	TRBJ2-7	13	-	many	TGTGCCAGCACCCGGATGAGGGGCTACGAGCAGTACTTC	CASTRMRGYEQYF
TRBV5-6	TRBJ2-7	15	TRBD1	few	TGTGCCAGCAGCACCCGGGACAGGGTCGTGTACGAGCAGTACTTC	CASSTRDRVVYEQYF
TRBV27	TRBJ2-1	10	-	many	TGTGCCAGCAGTTTCCGCGAGCAGTTCTTC	CASSFREQFF
TRBV12-5	TRBJ2-1	13	-	many	TGTGCTAGTGGTTTGTACGGTTACAATGAGCAGTTCTTC	CASGLYGYNEQFF
TRBV29-1	TRBJ2-3	15	TRBD2	many	TGCAGCGTTGTAGCGGGACCTTCTAGCACAGATACGCAGTATTTT	CSVVAGPSSTDTQYF
TRBV28	TRBJ2-1	14	-	few	TGTGCCAGCAGTTCCCACAGGGGAGGGAATGAGCAGTTCTTC	CASSSHRGGNEQFF
TRBV7-2	TRBJ2-2	16	TRBD2	few	TGTGCCAACCCGTCGACTAGCGGGGTGAACACCGGGGAGCTGTTTTTT	CANPSTSGVNTGELFF
TRBV6-2/TRBV6-3	TRBJ2-7	14	-	many	TGTGCCAGCAGTTACAAGGGGGATTCCTACGAGCAGTACTTC	CASSYKGDSYEQYF
TRBV11-1	TRBJ2-6	18	TRBD1	-	TGTGCCAGCAGCGCAGACAGGGGGGTCCTCTCTGGGGCCAACGTCCTGACTTTC	CASSADRGVLSGANVLTF
TRBV4-3	TRBJ2-7	15	TRBD1	few	TGCGCCAGCAGCCAAGATCAGGGACAGGGCTACGAGCAGTACTTC	CASSQDQGQGYEQYF
TRBV5-1	TRBJ2-1	14	TRBD2	few	TGCGCCAGCAGCTTGTCGGGGGGAGGGGATGAGCAGTTCTTC	CASSLSGGGDEQFF
TRBV7-2	TRBJ2-7	15	-	many	TGTGCCAGCAGCTTAGAGGACCATAGCTCCTACGAGCAGTACTTC	CASSLEDHSSYEQYF